The 13 T cell receptor beta chains reported below all come from one sample, sequenced in a study of cytomegalovirus exposure and HLA in healthy donors. The PCR ran on 60 Vbeta and 13 Jbeta primers. The protocol was immunoSEQ multiplex PCR, while the TCRdb copy is restricted to in-frame clones and leaves out a portion. The table has about 170,000 clones, 75% to 85% seen once. What was sequenced was PBMCs. These receptors originate from a woman aged 50 to 60 in good health and CMV-seronegative.

The chain joins TRBV7-3 to TRBJ2-2, with 10 positions matching TRBD2. Trimming cost V 4 bases and J 7 bases; bases outside gene matches: 12. CDR1 is SGHTA and CDR2 is FQGTGA in the germline V gene. The CDR3 extends over 17 amino acids. The CDR3 reads CASSSGLAGVGDGELFF. For the CDR3, the DNA is TGTGCCAGCAGCTCCGGCCTAGCGGGAGTCGGAGACGGGGAGCTGTTTTTT. The variable domain in full, with the rest retrieved from reference TRBV7-3 and TRBJ2-2, is GAGVSQTPSNKVTEKGKYVELRCDPISGHTALYWYRQSLGQGPEFLIYFQGTGAADDSGLPNDRFFAVRPEGSVSTLKIQRTERGDSAVYLCASSSGLAGVGDGELFFGEGSRLTVL.

This clone was seen a handful of times. This chain uses TRBV6-1 with TRBJ2-5, with D uncertain. Germline V gives CDR1 MNHNS, CDR2 SASEGT. The CDR3 spans 15 residues. V gave up 2 bases and J gave up 4 bases, with 14 bases separating them. In DNA form, the CDR3 reads TGTGCCAGCAGTGAAAGTGACGGGTGGAGAGAGACCCAGTACTTC. Translating it yields CASSESDGWRETQYF.

This clone has only a few counts. The rearrangement links TRBV7-9 to TRBJ1-4, with D tentatively TRBD1 (6 bases). The CDR3 runs to 15 residues. V was clipped by 4 bases and J by 6 bases, with 15 bases between them. In germline, CDR1 is SEHNR, CDR2 FQNEAQ (reference sequence). The CDR3: CASSSTGTPYEKLFF. CDR3 DNA sequence: TGTGCCAGCAGCTCCACCGGGACACCTTATGAAAAACTGTTTTTT.

This clone is a singleton in its sample. The chain recombines TRBV18 with TRBJ1-2; no clear D. V shed 0 bases and J shed 5 bases, with 16 bases lying between them. This CDR3 has 16 amino acids. Per germline, CDR1 KGHSH and CDR2 LQKENI. CDR3 sequence: CASSPPLPGTPYGYTF. In DNA, the CDR3 is TGTGCCAGCTCACCACCGTTGCCGGGAACACCGTATGGCTACACCTTC. Full variable domain (remainder filled in from reference TRBV18 and TRBJ1-2): NAGVMQNPRHLVRRRGQEARLRCSPMKGHSHVYWYRQLPEEGLKFMVYLQKENIIDESGMPKERFSAEFPKEGPSILRIQQVVRGDSAAYFCASSPPLPGTPYGYTFGSGTRLTVV.

This clone was recorded a few times. The rearrangement uses TRBV5-1 and TRBJ2-3; possibly TRBD1 for D (6 bases). The CDR3 runs 16 residues. The V end lost 4 bases, the J end lost 0 bases, and 15 bases lay between the germline ends. CDR1 and CDR2 (germline): SGHRS, YFSETQ. The CDR3 DNA sequence: TGCGCCAGCAGCCTACAGGGTCGGGGAAGCACAGATACGCAGTATTTT. It specifies CASSLQGRGSTDTQYF.

This rearrangement joins TRBV6-6 to TRBJ1-3; a possible D gene is TRBD1 (6 bases). CDR1 and CDR2 from the germline V gene are MNHNY and SVGAGI (reference sequence). Trimming removed 8 bases from V and 0 bases from J, with 11 bases in between. The length of the CDR3 is 14 residues. This chain's CDR3 is CASLRTASGNTIYF. The DNA for the CDR3 is TGTGCCAGCCTAAGGACAGCCTCTGGAAACACCATATATTTT.

This chain uses TRBV7-8 with TRBJ1-5; a weak D match, TRBD1 (5 bases). This CDR3 contains 14 residues. Per the germline V gene, CDR1 is SGHVS and CDR2 is FQNEAQ. The V gene lost 3 bases and the J gene lost 3 bases, with 9 bases spanning the gap. CDR3: CASSLGGYNQPQHF. CDR3 in DNA: TGTGCCAGCAGCTTGGGGGGGTACAATCAGCCCCAGCATTTT.

Written as DNA, the CDR3 is TGTGCCAGCAGCTTAGCGAGGACAGGGTCCCAAGGGGAGACCCAGTACTTC. Its protein is CASSLARTGSQGETQYF. The chain has TRBV7-8 and TRBJ2-5; 8 bases are shared with TRBD1. Trimming at V came to 0 bases and at J to 5 bases, leaving 11 bases not matched to a gene. The germline V gene has CDR1 SGHVS and CDR2 FQNEAQ. This CDR3 is built from 17 residues. The entire variable domain, with the rest obtained from reference TRBV7-8 and TRBJ2-5, is as follows: GAGVSQSPRYKVAKRGQDVALRCDPISGHVSLFWYQQALGQGPEFLTYFQNEAQLDKSGLPSDRFFAERPEGSVSTLKIQRTQQEDSAVYLCASSLARTGSQGETQYFGPGTRLLVL.

The chain recombines TRBV27 with TRBJ2-3; D might be TRBD2 (5 bases). The V end lost 4 bases, the J end lost 6 bases, and 20 bases lay between the germline ends. The CDR3 extends over 16 amino acids. CDR1 is MNHEY and CDR2 is SMNVEV in the germline V gene (reference sequence). The CDR3 DNA reads as TGTGCCAGCAGTTCCTACAAGGACGCGCCGGGGGATACGCAGTATTTT. This translates into CASSSYKDAPGDTQYF.

The rearrangement uses TRBV19 and TRBJ2-5; 9 bases agree with TRBD2. The CDR3 is made up of 15 amino acids. V lost 5 bases to trimming and J lost 1 base; unmatched junction nucleotides: 5. From germline, CDR1 is LNHDA and CDR2 SQIVND (reference sequence). Written as DNA, the CDR3 is TGTGCCAGTAGTTTCCTAGCGGGGAGCCAAGAGACCCAGTACTTC. The encoded protein is CASSFLAGSQETQYF.

The chain links TRBV7-2 to TRBJ1-1; D is possibly TRBD1 (5 bases). Germline assignment: CDR1 SGHTA and CDR2 FQGNSA. The CDR3 runs 13 residues. Trimming cost V 3 bases and J 4 bases, with 9 bases left between them. Here the CDR3 reads CASSFRGGTEAFF. In DNA, the CDR3 is TGTGCCAGCAGCTTCCGCGGGGGCACTGAAGCTTTCTTT.

CDR3 loop: CASSPKTSGRPRFGEQYF. Here the CDR3 DNA reads TGTGCCAGCAGCCCGAAGACTAGCGGGAGGCCCCGGTTCGGCGAGCAGTACTTC. This chain connects TRBV7-2 to TRBJ2-7, with 13 bases identical to TRBD2. Germline trimming cut 5 bases from V and 6 bases from J; bases unmatched to any gene: 16. This CDR3 has 18 amino acids. Germline CDR1 SGHTA, CDR2 FQGNSA.

The chain links TRBV15 to TRBJ2-3; 7 bases are shared with TRBD2. The trim removed 5 bases at V and 0 bases at J, leaving 5 bases unmatched. Germline lookup yields CDR1 LNHNV and CDR2 YYDKDF (reference sequence). CDR3 size: 15 residues. CDR3 residues: CATSRVGGSTDTQYF. CDR3 DNA: TGTGCCACCAGCCGGGTGGGAGGGAGCACAGATACGCAGTATTTT.